Given below is one TCR beta chain in context. The entry originates in a study of blood T cell repertoires in COVID-19. The data were produced by immunoSEQ multiplex PCR, yet TCRdb's version contains in-frame clones alone and is incomplete. The repertoire holds roughly 68,000 clones, about 90% seen once, with around 0.52% in the top ten. This CDR3 is built from 14 residues. Germline-derived CDR1 and CDR2 are SNHLY and FYNNEI. V shed 3 bases, J shed 14 bases, and the junction held 15 bases outside the gene matches. The genes are TRBV2 and TRBJ1-2, with 7 bases fitting TRBD1. This clonotype was obtained from a man aged 45-65 years with COVID-19, enrolled during active disease. The source material was peripheral blood. The DNA for the CDR3 is TGTGCCAGCAGTGATCCGGGGACAGCCGTACGGGTGACCTTC. Its translation: CASSDPGTAVRVTF.